The rows below give T cell receptor beta chains drawn from one sample of a study of CD8 T cells in ankylosing spondylitis. Each CDR3 protein gets one entry after TCRdb re-called the 5' RACE reads with MiXCR. Here the sample spans approximately 210,000 distinct CDR3 sequences, roughly 13% being singletons. Sequenced: blood, either unsorted or a sorted T cell fraction (not recorded which). The receptors stem from a male donor with ankylosing spondylitis or in good health (not recorded which). Each CDR3 is given with its conserved first and last residue. D genes are given only for firm matches. Clone size is stated in some rows and not others, as once, few, many or a class when expanded.

v_gene	d_gene	j_gene	abundance	CDR3aa	CDR3nt
TRBV10-3	.	TRBJ2-7	few	CAISDPGASSYEQYF	TGTGCCATCAGTGACCCCGGGGCGAGCTCCTACGAGCAGTACTTC
TRBV20-1	TRBD1	TRBJ2-1	few	CSATGTGGNKDEQFF	TGCAGTGCTACCGGAACAGGGGGAAATAAAGATGAGCAGTTCTTC
TRBV3-1	.	TRBJ2-2	.	CASSQTGELFF	TGTGCCAGCAGCCAAACCGGGGAGCTGTTTTTT
TRBV27	TRBD2	TRBJ2-1	.	CASSPAGGTYNEQFF	TGTGCCAGCAGCCCAGCGGGGGGAACTTACAATGAGCAGTTCTTC
TRBV4-1	.	TRBJ2-7	few	CASSHSQGTYEQYF	TGCGCCAGCAGCCACTCACAGGGTACCTACGAGCAGTACTTC
TRBV4-1	TRBD1	TRBJ1-1	few	CASSFGQGSTEAFF	TGCGCCAGCAGCTTTGGACAGGGAAGCACTGAAGCTTTCTTT
TRBV25-1	.	TRBJ2-1	many	CASSLPGPAEQFF	TGTGCCAGCAGTCTTCCGGGACCCGCTGAGCAGTTCTTC
TRBV4-1	TRBD1	TRBJ1-5	.	CASSLSQGAKPQHF	TGCGCCAGCAGCTTATCACAGGGGGCGAAGCCCCAGCATTTT
TRBV2	.	TRBJ1-1	few	CASSGASMNTEAFF	TGTGCCAGCAGTGGGGCCAGTATGAACACTGAAGCTTTCTTT
TRBV27	TRBD2	TRBJ2-1	few	CASSLGTSGRRNEQFF	TGTGCCAGCAGTCTCGGGACTAGCGGGAGGCGCAATGAGCAGTTCTTC
TRBV7-6	.	TRBJ1-1	many	CASSPRGAEAFF	TGTGCCAGCAGCCCGCGGGGCGCTGAAGCTTTCTTT
TRBV9	TRBD2	TRBJ2-1	.	CASSVGLAGGPEFF	TGTGCCAGCAGCGTGGGACTAGCGGGAGGGCCTGAGTTCTTC
TRBV19	.	TRBJ2-3	.	CASSPGRGPHTDTQYF	TGTGCCAGTAGTCCGGGGCGGGGCCCCCACACAGATACGCAGTATTTT
TRBV29-1	.	TRBJ2-7	many	CSVRYNSYEQYF	TGCAGCGTTAGATACAACTCCTACGAGCAGTACTTC
TRBV5-1	TRBD1	TRBJ2-7	few	CASSLAPQGLDSFYEQYF	TGCGCCAGCAGCTTGGCCCCACAGGGGTTGGATTCTTTCTACGAGCAGTACTTC
TRBV9	TRBD1	TRBJ2-2	many	CASSPKTGLGTGELFF	TGTGCCAGCAGCCCGAAGACAGGGTTAGGAACCGGGGAGCTGTTTTTT
TRBV7-9	TRBD2	TRBJ2-7	many	CASSFWTSGESYEQYF	TGTGCCAGCAGCTTTTGGACTAGCGGAGAATCCTACGAGCAGTACTTC
TRBV3-1	TRBD2	TRBJ2-1	many	CASSQVSSGVYNEQFF	TGTGCCAGCAGCCAAGTTTCCAGCGGGGTTTACAATGAGCAGTTCTTC
TRBV20-1	TRBD1	TRBJ2-7	.	CSARGPGQTPYEQYF	TGCAGTGCTAGAGGGCCGGGACAGACGCCTTACGAGCAGTACTTC
TRBV29-1	.	TRBJ1-2	.	CSVVREYNYGYTF	TGCAGCGTTGTGCGGGAGTATAACTATGGCTACACCTTC
TRBV4-1	.	TRBJ1-2	few	CASRLWGRGGGYTF	TGCGCCAGCAGGCTCTGGGGCAGGGGAGGCGGCTACACCTTC
TRBV7-9	.	TRBJ1-4	.	CASSGFSGHQNEKLFF	TGTGCCAGCAGCGGATTTTCGGGACACCAGAACGAAAAACTGTTTTTT
TRBV7-9	.	TRBJ1-6	few	CASSPSGDGSPLHF	TGTGCCAGCAGCCCGTCAGGGGATGGCTCACCCCTCCACTTT
TRBV27	.	TRBJ2-7	few	CASSHGQHYEQYF	TGTGCCAGCAGCCATGGACAGCACTACGAGCAGTACTTC
TRBV7-6	.	TRBJ2-5	.	CASSNGRDGKETQYF	TGTGCCAGCAGCAACGGCCGGGACGGGAAAGAGACCCAGTACTTC
TRBV5-6	.	TRBJ2-1	.	CASGGFPPSVEQFF	TGTGCCAGCGGCGGCTTCCCCCCATCGGTTGAGCAGTTCTTC
TRBV9	.	TRBJ2-3	few	CASSVDLAPDTQYF	TGTGCCAGCAGCGTAGACCTAGCGCCGGATACGCAGTATTTT
TRBV12-3/TRBV12-4	TRBD2	TRBJ2-1	few	CASSLRLAESSYNEQFF	TGTGCCAGCAGTTTACGACTAGCGGAGAGCTCCTACAATGAGCAGTTCTTC
TRBV12-3/TRBV12-4	.	TRBJ2-7	.	CASSFPPSNMFYEQYF	TGTGCCAGCAGTTTCCCCCCTAGTAACATGTTCTACGAGCAGTACTTC
TRBV27	TRBD1	TRBJ2-1	few	CASSAGTGAEQFF	TGTGCCAGCAGTGCCGGGACAGGCGCTGAGCAGTTCTTC
TRBV29-1	.	TRBJ2-3	few	CSVDDLTPPLDTQYF	TGCAGCGTTGACGACTTGACCCCTCCTTTGGATACGCAGTATTTT
TRBV28	TRBD1	TRBJ1-1	few	CASSYRGLNTEAFF	TGTGCCAGCAGTTACAGGGGGCTGAACACTGAAGCTTTCTTT
TRBV4-1	.	TRBJ2-3	few	CASSADLTDTQYF	TGCGCCAGCAGCGCGGACCTTACAGATACGCAGTATTTT
TRBV3-1	TRBD2	TRBJ2-3	few	CASSPGLAGVVDTQYF	TGTGCCAGCAGCCCCGGACTAGCGGGAGTTGTAGATACGCAGTATTTT
TRBV10-3	TRBD2	TRBJ2-1	few	CATRHLAGGPDNEQFF	TGTGCCACCCGACACCTAGCGGGAGGGCCGGACAATGAGCAGTTCTTC
TRBV20-1	.	TRBJ2-2	.	CSAREDSLTGELFF	TGCAGTGCTAGAGAGGACAGTCTCACCGGGGAGCTGTTTTTT
TRBV4-1	.	TRBJ1-1	few	CASRDGRGVEAFF	TGCGCCAGCAGGGACGGCCGCGGGGTAGAAGCTTTCTTT
TRBV5-1	TRBD2	TRBJ2-3	many	CASSEPTSGDTADTQYF	TGCGCCAGCAGCGAGCCGACTAGCGGGGATACGGCAGATACGCAGTATTTT
TRBV21-1	.	TRBJ1-1	.	CAPRPEDLSAEAFF	TGTGCCCCCAGACCGGAAGACCTGAGCGCTGAAGCTTTCTTT
TRBV5-6	TRBD1	TRBJ1-2	.	CASSFTGVYGYTF	TGTGCCAGCAGCTTCACAGGGGTCTATGGCTACACCTTC
TRBV18	.	TRBJ2-7	.	CASSPSSGARYEQYF	TGTGCCAGCTCACCATCATCAGGGGCGCGCTACGAGCAGTACTTC
TRBV5-1	.	TRBJ2-3	few	CASSLDGFSTDTQYF	TGCGCCAGCAGCTTGGACGGGTTTAGCACAGATACGCAGTATTTT
TRBV3-1	TRBD1	TRBJ2-5	few	CASSRGQGGETQYF	TGTGCCAGCAGCCGCGGACAGGGCGGTGAGACCCAGTACTTC
TRBV7-6	TRBD1	TRBJ1-2	.	CASSLEAGGSNYGYTF	TGTGCCAGCAGCTTAGAGGCAGGGGGTTCTAACTATGGCTACACCTTC
TRBV2	.	TRBJ1-1	.	CASRGPGTGEAFF	TGTGCCAGCAGGGGACCGGGAACAGGTGAAGCTTTCTTT
TRBV9	TRBD2	TRBJ2-1	.	CASSERTSRPNNEQFF	TGTGCCAGCAGCGAACGGACTAGCCGCCCCAACAATGAGCAGTTCTTC
TRBV5-6	TRBD1	TRBJ2-2	.	CARSPWQGANTGELFF	TGTGCCAGGAGCCCTTGGCAGGGGGCGAACACCGGGGAGCTGTTTTTT
TRBV15	.	TRBJ2-3	few	CATSGRGADTDTQYF	TGTGCCACCAGCGGTCGGGGGGCTGACACAGATACGCAGTATTTT
TRBV6-1	.	TRBJ2-5	few	CASREGLRETQYF	TGTGCCAGCAGAGAAGGGCTGCGCGAGACCCAGTACTTC
TRBV5-1	TRBD1	TRBJ1-1	.	CASSFEKGADTEAFF	TGCGCCAGCAGCTTTGAGAAGGGGGCGGACACTGAAGCTTTCTTT
TRBV6-5	.	TRBJ1-2	few	CASSYSQGRGYGYTF	TGTGCCAGCAGTTACTCTCAGGGCCGCGGCTATGGCTACACCTTC
TRBV7-9	.	TRBJ2-4	few	CASSPLGAGIAKNIQYF	TGTGCCAGCAGCCCTCTCGGGGCAGGTATAGCCAAAAACATTCAGTACTTC
TRBV29-1	.	TRBJ1-2	few	CSTRDTTNYGYTF	TGCAGCACCCGGGACACAACTAACTATGGCTACACCTTC
TRBV7-9	.	TRBJ1-5	.	CASSSALNQPQHF	TGTGCCAGCAGCTCCGCGCTCAATCAGCCCCAGCATTTT
TRBV7-9	TRBD2	TRBJ2-3	.	CASSGWDYLRTDTQYF	TGTGCCAGCAGCGGGTGGGACTACCTCCGCACAGATACGCAGTATTTT
TRBV3-1	.	TRBJ1-1	few	CASSQDMAGPLNTEAFF	TGTGCCAGCAGCCAAGATATGGCAGGCCCACTGAACACTGAAGCTTTCTTT
TRBV6-5	.	TRBJ2-2	.	CASSYSRGSSTGELFF	TGTGCCAGCAGTTACTCTCGGGGGAGCTCCACCGGGGAGCTGTTTTTT